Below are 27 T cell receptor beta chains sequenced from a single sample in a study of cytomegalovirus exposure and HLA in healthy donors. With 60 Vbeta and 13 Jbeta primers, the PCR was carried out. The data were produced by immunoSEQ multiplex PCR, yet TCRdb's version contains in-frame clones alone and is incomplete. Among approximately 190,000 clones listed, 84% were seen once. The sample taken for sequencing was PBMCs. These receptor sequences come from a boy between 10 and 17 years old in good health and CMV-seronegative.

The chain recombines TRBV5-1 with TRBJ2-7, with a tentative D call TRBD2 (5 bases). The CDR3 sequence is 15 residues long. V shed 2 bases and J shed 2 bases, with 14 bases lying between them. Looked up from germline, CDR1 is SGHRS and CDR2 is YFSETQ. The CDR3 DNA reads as TGCGCCAGCAGCTTTCGCAGCGGAACCACCTACGAGCAGTACTTC. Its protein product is CASSFRSGTTYEQYF.

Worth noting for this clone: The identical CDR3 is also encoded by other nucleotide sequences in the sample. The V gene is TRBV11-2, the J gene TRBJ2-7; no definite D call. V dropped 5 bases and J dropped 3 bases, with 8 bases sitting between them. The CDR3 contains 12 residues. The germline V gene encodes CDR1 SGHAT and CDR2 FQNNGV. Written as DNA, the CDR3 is TGTGCCAGCAGCCACAGTCTCTACGAGCAGTACTTC. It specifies CASSHSLYEQYF.

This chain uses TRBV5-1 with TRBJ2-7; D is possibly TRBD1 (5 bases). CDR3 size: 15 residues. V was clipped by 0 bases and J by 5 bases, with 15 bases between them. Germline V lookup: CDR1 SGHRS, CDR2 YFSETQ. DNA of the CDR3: TGCGCCAGCAGCTTGGTCTCGCAGGGATTGCACGAGCAGTACTTC. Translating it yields CASSLVSQGLHEQYF.

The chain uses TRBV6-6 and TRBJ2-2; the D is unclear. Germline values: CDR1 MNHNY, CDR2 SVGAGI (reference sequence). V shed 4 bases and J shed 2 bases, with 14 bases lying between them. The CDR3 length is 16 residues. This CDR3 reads CASSSGAIYNTGELFF. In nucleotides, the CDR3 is TGTGCCAGCAGTTCGGGTGCGATATACAACACCGGGGAGCTGTTTTTT.

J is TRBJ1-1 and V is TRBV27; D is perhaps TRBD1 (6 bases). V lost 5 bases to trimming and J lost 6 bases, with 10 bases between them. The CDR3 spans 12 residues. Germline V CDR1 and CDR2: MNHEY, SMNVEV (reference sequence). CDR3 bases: TGTGCCAGCAGTGGGGGGGGCGCTGAAGCTTTCTTT. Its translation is CASSGGGAEAFF.

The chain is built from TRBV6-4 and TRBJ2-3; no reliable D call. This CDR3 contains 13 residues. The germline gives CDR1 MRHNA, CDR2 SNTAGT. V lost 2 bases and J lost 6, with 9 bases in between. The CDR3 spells CASSDGFRDTQYF. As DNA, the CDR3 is TGTGCCAGCAGTGACGGTTTCAGGGATACGCAGTATTTT.

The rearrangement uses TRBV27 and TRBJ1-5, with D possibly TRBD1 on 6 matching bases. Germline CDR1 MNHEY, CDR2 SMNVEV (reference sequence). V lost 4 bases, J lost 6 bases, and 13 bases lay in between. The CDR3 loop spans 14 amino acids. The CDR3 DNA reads TGTGCCAGCAGTTGGGCAGGGGTAGGTCAGCCCCAGCATTTT. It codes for CASSWAGVGQPQHF.

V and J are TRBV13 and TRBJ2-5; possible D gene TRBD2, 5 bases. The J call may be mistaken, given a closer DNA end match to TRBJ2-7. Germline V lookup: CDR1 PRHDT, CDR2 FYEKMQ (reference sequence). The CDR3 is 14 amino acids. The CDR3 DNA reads TGTGCCACCGGAAATGTAGAGGGTCTCTACGAGCAGTACTTC. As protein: CATGNVEGLYEQYF.

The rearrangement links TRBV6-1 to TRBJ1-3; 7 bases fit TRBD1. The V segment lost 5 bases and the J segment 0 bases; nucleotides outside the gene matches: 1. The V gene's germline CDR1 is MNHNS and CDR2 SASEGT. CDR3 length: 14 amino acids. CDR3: CASSTGVSGNTIYF. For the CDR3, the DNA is TGTGCCAGCAGTACAGGGGTCTCTGGAAACACCATATATTTT.

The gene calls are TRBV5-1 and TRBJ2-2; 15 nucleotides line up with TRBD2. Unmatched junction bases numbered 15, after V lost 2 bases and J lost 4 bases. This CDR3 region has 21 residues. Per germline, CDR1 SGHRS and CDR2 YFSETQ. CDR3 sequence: CASSFAPPQGLAGGFTGELFF. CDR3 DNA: TGCGCCAGCAGCTTTGCCCCCCCCCAGGGACTAGCGGGAGGTTTCACCGGGGAGCTGTTTTTT.

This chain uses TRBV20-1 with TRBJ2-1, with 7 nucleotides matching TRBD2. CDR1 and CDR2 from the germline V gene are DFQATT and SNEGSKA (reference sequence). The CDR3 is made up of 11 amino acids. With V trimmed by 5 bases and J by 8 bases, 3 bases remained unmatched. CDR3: CSAVTSDEQFF. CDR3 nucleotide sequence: TGCAGTGCTGTCACTAGCGATGAGCAGTTCTTC.

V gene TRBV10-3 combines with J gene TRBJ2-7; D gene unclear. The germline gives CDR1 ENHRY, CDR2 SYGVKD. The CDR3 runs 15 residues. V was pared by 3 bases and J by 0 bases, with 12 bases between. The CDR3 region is CAISDTDPGSYEQYF. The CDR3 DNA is TGTGCCATCAGTGACACTGATCCCGGCTCCTACGAGCAGTACTTC.

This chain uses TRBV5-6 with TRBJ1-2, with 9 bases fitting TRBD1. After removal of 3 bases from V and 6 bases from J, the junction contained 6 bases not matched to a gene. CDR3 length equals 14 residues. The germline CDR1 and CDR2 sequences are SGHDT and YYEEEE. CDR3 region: CASSWGTGPHGYTF. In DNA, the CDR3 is TGTGCCAGCAGCTGGGGGACAGGGCCCCATGGCTACACCTTC. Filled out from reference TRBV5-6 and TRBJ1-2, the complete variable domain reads DAGVTQSPTHLIKTRGQQVTLRCSPKSGHDTVSWYQQALGQGPQFIFQYYEEEERQRGNFPDRFSGHQFPNYSSELNVNALLLGDSALYLCASSWGTGPHGYTFGSGTRLTVV.

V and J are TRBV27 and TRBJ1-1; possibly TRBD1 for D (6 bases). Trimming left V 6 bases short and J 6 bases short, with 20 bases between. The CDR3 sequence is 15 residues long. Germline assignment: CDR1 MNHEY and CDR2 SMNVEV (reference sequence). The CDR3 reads CASSLTRGGFSEAFF. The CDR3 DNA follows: TGTGCCAGCAGCCTCACTAGGGGGGGCTTCTCTGAAGCTTTCTTT.

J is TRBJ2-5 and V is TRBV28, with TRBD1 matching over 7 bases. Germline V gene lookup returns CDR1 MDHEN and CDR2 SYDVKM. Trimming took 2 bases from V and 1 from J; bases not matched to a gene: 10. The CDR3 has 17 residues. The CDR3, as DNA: TGTGCCAGCAGTTTACGGAGAACAGGGGAGACCCAAGAGACCCAGTACTTC. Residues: CASSLRRTGETQETQYF.

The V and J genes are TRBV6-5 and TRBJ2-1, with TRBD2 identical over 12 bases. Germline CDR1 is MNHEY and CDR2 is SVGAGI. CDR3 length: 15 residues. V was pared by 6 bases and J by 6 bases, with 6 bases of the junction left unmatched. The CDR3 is CASRSLAGGSNEQFF. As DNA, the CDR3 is TGTGCCAGCAGGTCCCTAGCGGGGGGGTCCAATGAGCAGTTCTTC.

In DNA, the CDR3 is TGTGCCAGTAGATCCCCCGGGGAAAAACTGTTTTTT. This sequence encodes CASRSPGEKLFF. The J gene is TRBJ1-4, the V gene TRBV19, with D unresolved. Germline assignment: CDR1 LNHDA and CDR2 SQIVND (reference sequence). Trimming shortened V by 6 bases and J by 8 bases, and 10 bases separated the two germline ends. The CDR3 runs 12 residues.

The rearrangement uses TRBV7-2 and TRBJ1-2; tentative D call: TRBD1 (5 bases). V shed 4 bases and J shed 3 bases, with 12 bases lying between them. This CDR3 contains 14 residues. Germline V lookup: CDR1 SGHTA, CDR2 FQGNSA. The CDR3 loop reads CASSSDSLDYGYTF. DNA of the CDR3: TGTGCCAGCAGCTCCGACAGCCTAGACTATGGCTACACCTTC.

This CDR3 is CASSLAGAGYEQYF. The CDR3 DNA follows: TGTGCCAGCAGCTTAGCGGGAGCGGGTTACGAGCAGTACTTC. The V gene is TRBV5-4, the J gene TRBJ2-7; 8 bases are shared with TRBD2. V lost 2 bases to trimming and J lost 4 bases; unmatched junction nucleotides: 5. The CDR3 extends over 14 amino acids. CDR1 is SGHNT, CDR2 YYREEE, per germline (reference sequence).

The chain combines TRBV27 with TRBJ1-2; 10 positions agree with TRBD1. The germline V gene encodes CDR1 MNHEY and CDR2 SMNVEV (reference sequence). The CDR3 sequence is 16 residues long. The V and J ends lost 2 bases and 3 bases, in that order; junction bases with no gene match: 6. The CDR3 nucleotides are TGTGCCAGCAGTTTAATGGGGACAGGGGCTCACTATGGCTACACCTTC. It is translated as CASSLMGTGAHYGYTF.

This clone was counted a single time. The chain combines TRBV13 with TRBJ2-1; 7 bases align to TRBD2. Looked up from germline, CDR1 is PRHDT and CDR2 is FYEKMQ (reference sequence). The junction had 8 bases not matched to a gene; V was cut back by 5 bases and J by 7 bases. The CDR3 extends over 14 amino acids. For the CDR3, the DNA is TGTGCCAGCAGCAAATTGACTAGCTTAAATGAGCAGTTCTTC. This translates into CASSKLTSLNEQFF. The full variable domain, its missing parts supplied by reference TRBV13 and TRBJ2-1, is AAGVIQSPRHLIKEKRETATLKCYPIPRHDTVYWYQQGPGQDPQFLISFYEKMQSDKGSIPDRFSAQQFSDYHSELNMSSLELGDSALYFCASSKLTSLNEQFFGPGTRLTVL.

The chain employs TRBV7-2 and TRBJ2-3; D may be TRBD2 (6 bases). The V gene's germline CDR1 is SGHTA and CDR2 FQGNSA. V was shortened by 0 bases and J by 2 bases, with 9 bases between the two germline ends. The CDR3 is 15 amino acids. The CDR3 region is CASSLAAGYTDTQYF. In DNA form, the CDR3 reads TGTGCCAGCAGCTTAGCGGCGGGATACACAGATACGCAGTATTTT.

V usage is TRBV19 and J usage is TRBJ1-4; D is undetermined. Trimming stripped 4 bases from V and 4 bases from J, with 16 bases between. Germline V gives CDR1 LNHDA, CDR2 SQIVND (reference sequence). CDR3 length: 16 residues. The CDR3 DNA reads TGTGCCAGTAGTACGATTTTTGGCTCTCATAATGAAAAACTGTTTTTT. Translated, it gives CASSTIFGSHNEKLFF.

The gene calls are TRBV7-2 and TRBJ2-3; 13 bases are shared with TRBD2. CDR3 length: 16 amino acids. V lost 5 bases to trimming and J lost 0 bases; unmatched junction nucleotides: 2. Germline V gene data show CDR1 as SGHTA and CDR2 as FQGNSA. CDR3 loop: CASSMGLAGSTDTQYF. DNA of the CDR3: TGTGCCAGCAGCATGGGACTAGCGGGGAGCACAGATACGCAGTATTTT.

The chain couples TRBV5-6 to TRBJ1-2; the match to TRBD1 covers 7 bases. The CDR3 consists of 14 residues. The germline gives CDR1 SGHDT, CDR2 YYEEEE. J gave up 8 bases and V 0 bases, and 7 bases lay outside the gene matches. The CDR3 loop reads CASSLGIRDSGYTF. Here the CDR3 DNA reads TGTGCCAGCAGCTTGGGTATACGGGACAGCGGCTACACCTTC.

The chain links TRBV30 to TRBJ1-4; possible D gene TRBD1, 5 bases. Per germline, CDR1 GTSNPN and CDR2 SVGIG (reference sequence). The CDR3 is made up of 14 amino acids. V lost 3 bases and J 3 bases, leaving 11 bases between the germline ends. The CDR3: CAWSPRGSNEKLFF. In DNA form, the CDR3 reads TGTGCCTGGAGCCCACGGGGGTCTAATGAAAAACTGTTTTTT.

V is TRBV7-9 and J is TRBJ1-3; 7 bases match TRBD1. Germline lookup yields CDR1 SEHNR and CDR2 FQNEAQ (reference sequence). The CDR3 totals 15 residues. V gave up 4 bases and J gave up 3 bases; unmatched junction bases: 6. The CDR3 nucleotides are TGTGCCAGCAGCTCCGACAGGGCATTTGGAAACACCATATATTTT. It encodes CASSSDRAFGNTIYF.